These 22 T cell receptor beta chains share one sample of origin, sequenced in a study of tumor-infiltrating lymphocytes in oesophageal squamous cell carcinoma. TCRdb re-analysed the PCR reads in MiXCR, keeping a single row per CDR3 protein. The profile shows 15,000 to 20,000 distinct CDR3 sequences, about 50% of them singletons. The sample consisted of esophageal tumor tissue. Every receptor here comes from a male donor with esophageal squamous cell carcinoma.

The CDR3 sequence is CASRARGEQFF. As DNA, the CDR3 is TGTGCCAGCAGGGCGAGAGGGGAGCAGTTCTTC. V gene TRBV28 combines with J gene TRBJ2-5; possible D gene TRBD2, 5 bases. The end of the DNA is better explained by TRBJ2-1, so the J call may be wrong. This CDR3 spans 11 amino acids. CDR1 is MDHEN and CDR2 is SYDVKM in the germline V gene.

This clonotype was counted ten times or more. The V gene is TRBV11-3, the J gene TRBJ2-1; TRBD2 matches at 11 bases. The length of the CDR3 is 15 residues. Germline-derived CDR1 and CDR2 are SGHNT and YENEEA. V was clipped by 5 bases and J by 4 bases; unmatched bases: 4. The CDR3, as DNA: TGTGCCAGCAGCCTGGGGACTAGCGGTTACAATGAGCAGTTCTTC. The encoded protein is CASSLGTSGYNEQFF. The full variable domain, in which reference TRBV11-3 and TRBJ2-1 provide the parts outside the CDR3, is EAGVVQSPRYKIIEKKQPVAFWCNPISGHNTLYWYLQNLGQGPELLIRYENEEAVDDSQLPKDRFSAERLKGVDSTLKIQPAELGDSAVYLCASSLGTSGYNEQFFGPGTRLTVL.

This clonotype was counted ten times or more. J is TRBJ1-3 and V is TRBV10-3, with D uncertain. Germline V CDR1 and CDR2: ENHRY, SYGVKD. The CDR3 loop spans 15 amino acids. V lost 10 bases and J 0 bases, leaving 16 bases between the germline ends. The CDR3 DNA sequence: TGTGCCAGCCTGTCCCACTCCTACTCTGGAAACACCATATATTTT. Its translation: CASLSHSYSGNTIYF.

This clonotype is labeled large (0.1 to 1%). The rearrangement uses TRBV7-9 and TRBJ1-1; D unclear. Germline loops: CDR1 SEHNR, CDR2 FQNEAQ (reference sequence). Trimming removed 0 bases at V and 4 bases at J, with 6 bases between. The CDR3 sequence is 13 residues long. The DNA for the CDR3 is TGTGCCAGCAGCTTAGCAGAGCCCACTGAAGCTTTCTTT. Its translation: CASSLAEPTEAFF. The variable domain in full, completed from reference TRBV7-9 and TRBJ1-1, reads DTGVSQNPRHKITKRGQNVTFRCDPISEHNRLYWYRQTLGQGPEFLTYFQNEAQLEKSRLLSDRFSAERPKGSFSTLEIQRTEQGDSAMYLCASSLAEPTEAFFGQGTRLTVV.

The chain carries TRBV7-3 and TRBJ2-5, with 12 positions matching TRBD1. The germline V gene has CDR1 SGHTA and CDR2 FQGTGA. V lost 4 bases and J lost 4; bases outside the gene matches: 16. The CDR3 covers 19 residues. CDR3 residues: CASSSHQGDRGRGLETQYF. The CDR3 DNA is TGTGCCAGCAGCTCCCACCAAGGGGACAGGGGGCGCGGTCTAGAGACCCAGTACTTC.

At least ten counts were recorded for this clonotype. It may be a read error: a sequence one base away is much more abundant. The rearrangement uses TRBV6-1 and TRBJ2-1, with D uncertain. V was clipped by 6 bases and J by 10 bases, with 16 bases between them. The CDR3 sequence is 13 residues long. The germline gives CDR1 MNHNS, CDR2 SASEGT. The CDR3 region has the DNA TGTGCCAGCAGGGACGACTCTGGGTGGGAGCAGTTCTTC. Protein product: CASRDDSGWEQFF.

Turning to this clonotype: A much bigger clone sits one base away, suggesting this may be a read error. The chain has TRBV20-1 and TRBJ2-3, with TRBD2 identical over 11 bases. The closer fit of TRBJ2-7 to the DNA end suggests the J call may be wrong. The CDR3 sequence is 13 residues long. Germline V gene data show CDR1 as DFQATT and CDR2 as SNEGSKA (reference sequence). CDR3 in DNA: TGCAGTGCTAGAGTAGCGGGAGGGGATGAGCAGTACTTC. Amino acids: CSARVAGGDEQYF.

The V and J genes are TRBV7-6 and TRBJ1-1; D unresolved. Trimming cost V 3 bases and J 5 bases, with 4 bases left between them. Germline assignment: CDR1 SGHVS and CDR2 FNYEAQ. The CDR3 extends over 11 amino acids. The CDR3 protein is CASSFLTEAFF. DNA of the CDR3: TGTGCCAGCAGCTTTCTTACTGAAGCTTTCTTT. Looking up the rest from reference TRBV7-6 and TRBJ1-1 gives the full variable domain: GAGVSQSPRYKVTKRGQDVALRCDPISGHVSLYWYRQALGQGPEFLTYFNYEAQQDKSGLPNDRFSAERPEGSISTLTIQRTEQRDSAMYRCASSFLTEAFFGQGTRLTVV.

This clonotype was counted only a few times. The chain has TRBV12-3 or TRBV12-4 and TRBJ2-7; 9 bases are shared with TRBD2. The DNA end is a closer match to TRBJ2-1, so the J assignment may be wrong. This CDR3 comprises 16 residues. The CDR3 loop is CASSDIAGVPYNEQFF. The DNA for the CDR3 is TGTGCCAGCAGTGATATAGCGGGAGTCCCCTACAATGAGCAGTTCTTC.

J is TRBJ2-5 and V is TRBV10-2; weak D call: TRBD1 (5 bases). The CDR3 spans 14 residues. Trimming took 3 bases from V and 5 from J, leaving 13 bases between them. The germline V gene encodes CDR1 WSHSY and CDR2 SAAADI. CDR3 in DNA: TGCGCCAGCAGTGATCAGGGTACAGAGGAGACCCAGTACTTC. Amino acid sequence: CASSDQGTEETQYF.

This clonotype was seen repeatedly, ten times or more. This may be a read error, as it is one base from a much larger clone. J is TRBJ2-7 and V is TRBV28, with D perhaps assigned TRBD1 or TRBD2 (6 bases each). Germline CDR1 and CDR2: MDHEN and SYDVKM. The CDR3 is 15 amino acids. Deletions cut 8 bases from V and 7 bases from J, with 24 bases between. CDR3 residues: CASPKPGGLMDEQYF. CDR3 bases: TGTGCCAGCCCAAAACCCGGGGGCCTCATGGATGAGCAGTACTTC.

The chain employs TRBV4-1 and TRBJ2-3; maybe TRBD2 (5 bases). Deletions cut 0 bases from V and 4 bases from J, with 14 bases between. This CDR3 spans 16 amino acids. The germline CDR1 and CDR2 sequences are MGHRA and YSYEKL. The CDR3 sequence is CASSQDGFGVADTQYF. Written as DNA, the CDR3 is TGCGCCAGCAGCCAAGACGGCTTCGGGGTAGCAGATACGCAGTATTTT.

This chain links TRBV7-4 with TRBJ2-3; the D gene is possibly TRBD1 (6 bases). The CDR3 is made up of 15 amino acids. CDR1 is SGHVT and CDR2 is SQSDAQ in the germline V gene. The ends were cut back, 4 bases at V and 3 bases at J, with 14 bases in the middle. CDR3 nucleotides: TGTGCCAGCAGCTCAATGGACAGCTTTACAGATACGCAGTATTTT. Translated: CASSSMDSFTDTQYF.

J is TRBJ1-2 and V is TRBV10-3, with a possible D match to TRBD1 (5 bases). The CDR3 covers 16 residues. Per germline, CDR1 ENHRY and CDR2 SYGVKD. Trimming stripped 6 bases from V and 2 bases from J, with 19 bases between. This CDR3 reads CAIRGAGGGRNYGYTF. The CDR3 nucleotides are TGTGCCATCAGGGGAGCCGGTGGGGGTCGGAACTATGGCTACACCTTC.

V is TRBV12-3 or TRBV12-4 and J is TRBJ1-3; D remains ambiguous. V lost 5 bases to trimming and J lost 1 base, with 12 bases between them. The CDR3 consists of 15 residues. CDR3 DNA sequence: TGTGCCAGCAGTGACTTCAGGAGTTCTGGAAACACCATATATTTT. Its protein product is CASSDFRSSGNTIYF.

This clonotype was picked up many times. A single base separates this from a much larger clone, so it may be a read error. The chain links TRBV10-3 to TRBJ2-5, with 7 bases aligning to TRBD2. Germline CDR1 ENHRY, CDR2 SYGVKD. CDR3 length: 14 residues. V shed 11 bases and J 11 bases; nucleotides not matched to a gene: 20. As DNA, the CDR3 is TGTGCCTCCCAGTTGGCGGGGGTATACAATGAGCAGTACTTC. Protein sequence: CASQLAGVYNEQYF.

This clonotype was observed a single time. CDR3 nucleotides: TGTGCCAGCAGTTTCCCGACAGGATCTTTTTGGACTAGCGCCGGGGAGGAGCAGTACTTC. Translating it yields CASSFPTGSFWTSAGEEQYF. The chain carries TRBV28 and TRBJ2-1; 9 nucleotides line up with TRBD2. The assigned J gene may be wrong: the sequence end matches TRBJ2-7 better. Germline assignment: CDR1 MDHEN and CDR2 SYDVKM. This CDR3 region has 20 residues.

The genes are TRBV28 and TRBJ1-2, with D tentatively TRBD1 (5 bases). Trimming removed 5 bases from V and 0 bases from J, with 16 bases in between. This CDR3 is 16 amino acids long. The V gene's germline CDR1 is MDHEN and CDR2 SYDVKM. As DNA, the CDR3 is TGTGCCAGCAGTCTCCGACCGGGACGGGCTAACTATGGCTACACCTTC. As protein: CASSLRPGRANYGYTF.

The sample holds a few counts of this clonotype. The chain joins TRBV7-2 to TRBJ2-1, with D unresolved. The CDR3 sequence is 15 residues long. Trimming left V 4 bases short and J 0 bases short, with 10 bases between. Germline V gene data show CDR1 as SGHTA and CDR2 as FQGNSA. This CDR3 reads CASSSDLFSYNEQFF. CDR3 nucleotide sequence: TGTGCCAGCAGCTCAGACTTGTTCTCCTACAATGAGCAGTTCTTC.

The chain has TRBV7-3 and TRBJ2-3; the D gene is possibly TRBD1 (7 bases). The DNA end is a closer match to TRBJ2-7, so the J assignment may be wrong. CDR3 length equals 12 residues. The germline CDR1 and CDR2 sequences are SGHTA and FQGTGA. In DNA form, the CDR3 reads TGTGCCACCAGGGGGGTCTCCTACGAGCAGTACTTC. The encoded protein is CATRGVSYEQYF.

This chain joins TRBV10-1 and TRBJ2-1, with 9 bases matching TRBD2. The tail of the sequence fits TRBJ2-7 better, so the J call may be wrong. The length of the CDR3 is 15 residues. Per germline, CDR1 WNHNN and CDR2 SYGVQD (reference sequence). CDR3 DNA sequence: TGCGCCAGCAGTGAAAATCTAGCGGGAATATTTGAGCAGTACTTC. It translates to CASSENLAGIFEQYF.

This chain joins TRBV7-2 and TRBJ2-5; 7 bases fit TRBD2. TRBJ2-7 matches the DNA end more closely, so the J call is doubtful. CDR3 size: 14 residues. Germline V gives CDR1 SGHTA, CDR2 FQGNSA. This chain's CDR3 is CASSLAGGPYEQYF. The CDR3, as DNA: TGTGCCAGCAGCTTAGCGGGAGGGCCTTACGAGCAGTACTTC.